This passage covers 20 T cell receptor beta chains from one sample sequenced in a study of cytomegalovirus exposure and HLA in healthy donors (dated by TCRdb to 2015 to 2018). Library generation was performed with the immunoSEQ multiplex PCR assay. For the multiplex PCR, a mixture combining 60 forward primers for TCR Vbeta segments and 13 reverse primers for TCR Jbeta segments was used. TCRdb took this table from immuneACCESS and kept in-frame rearrangements with V and J called. Such tables lack part of the clones; where checked against another copy, unresolved V genes explain under half of the gap, and the rest is unexplained. For this sample the table gives roughly 45,000 clones, of which less than 75% were detected only once. About 11% of the sample comes from the top ten. Sequencing used PBMCs. These receptors were taken from a man aged 55 to 70 in good health and CMV-seropositive.

This clone was observed once. The chain links TRBV19 to TRBJ2-3; a weak D match, TRBD1 (6 bases). Germline V gene lookup returns CDR1 LNHDA and CDR2 SQIVND (reference sequence). The CDR3 length is 15 residues. Trimming left V 5 bases short and J 0 bases short, with 12 bases between. The chain's CDR3 is CASSGTSFSTDTQYF. The CDR3 coding sequence is TGTGCCAGTAGTGGGACATCTTTCAGCACAGATACGCAGTATTTT.

The genes are TRBV7-2 and TRBJ2-3; 9 bases are shared with TRBD2. CDR1 and CDR2 from the germline V gene are SGHTA and FQGNSA. This CDR3 has 16 residues. Trimming cost V 5 bases and J 0 bases; bases outside gene matches: 6. The CDR3 nucleotides are TGTGCCAGCAGCGTTCGACTAGCGGATAGCACAGATACGCAGTATTTT. This encodes CASSVRLADSTDTQYF.

This clone appeared a single time. In nucleotides, the CDR3 is TGTGCCAGCAGTTTAACAGCCTCCTACGAGCAGTACTTC. This codes for CASSLTASYEQYF. The chain has TRBV27 and TRBJ2-7; D call uncertain. The CDR3 consists of 13 residues. V gave up 2 bases and J gave up 0 bases, with 5 bases separating them. The germline V gene encodes CDR1 MNHEY and CDR2 SMNVEV (reference sequence).

This chain joins TRBV11-3 and TRBJ1-5, with 7 bases that match TRBD1. Germline CDR1 and CDR2: SGHNT and YENEEA. The CDR3 extends over 15 amino acids. Germline trimming cut 4 bases from V and 6 bases from J; bases unmatched to any gene: 9. The CDR3 sequence: CASSSQGGVGQPQHF. The CDR3 DNA reads as TGTGCCAGCAGCTCCCAGGGGGGCGTGGGTCAGCCCCAGCATTTT.

The chain has TRBV29-1 and TRBJ2-3, with D uncertain. The CDR3 contains 14 residues. V was pared by 6 bases and J by 3 bases, with 16 bases between. The germline V gene has CDR1 SQVTM and CDR2 ANQGSEA. Written as DNA, the CDR3 is TGCAGCGTAGCTACAGAGACGACGACAGATACGCAGTATTTT. This codes for CSVATETTTDTQYF.

This chain uses TRBV19 with TRBJ1-5; TRBD1 is a possible D gene (6 bases). Germline assignment: CDR1 LNHDA and CDR2 SQIVND (reference sequence). This CDR3 comprises 15 residues. Deletions cut 4 bases from V and 2 bases from J, with 12 bases between. CDR3 in DNA: TGTGCCAGTAGTACCACAGGGCTTGGCAATCAGCCCCAGCATTTT. It encodes CASSTTGLGNQPQHF.

The genes are TRBV15 and TRBJ1-1, with 7 bases lining up with TRBD1. V lost 6 bases and J lost 1; bases outside the gene matches: 5. CDR3 length: 14 residues. Germline CDR1 is LNHNV and CDR2 is YYDKDF (reference sequence). The CDR3 nucleotides are TGTGCCACCAGTATGGACAGGAGGAACACTGAAGCTTTCTTT. This translates into CATSMDRRNTEAFF.

This sequence joins TRBV7-9 and TRBJ1-1, with D hard to call. From germline, CDR1 is SEHNR and CDR2 FQNEAQ (reference sequence). Trimming cost V 1 base and J 11 bases, with 17 bases left between them. The CDR3 runs to 14 residues. CDR3 amino acids: CASSLGFQDLAAFF. In nucleotides, the CDR3 is TGTGCCAGCAGCTTAGGTTTTCAGGATTTGGCGGCTTTCTTT.

This rearrangement joins TRBV4-3 to TRBJ2-5; 8 nucleotides align to TRBD1. V lost 1 base, J lost 2 bases, and 3 bases stayed unmatched. Germline V CDR1 and CDR2: LGHNA, YSLEER. The CDR3 has 15 amino acids. The CDR3: CASSQGTGRQETQYF. The CDR3 region has the DNA TGCGCCAGCAGCCAAGGGACAGGGCGACAAGAGACCCAGTACTTC.

The sample holds one count of this clone. The rearrangement uses TRBV9 and TRBJ2-7; no clear D. In germline, CDR1 is SGDLS, CDR2 YYNGEE. This CDR3 spans 12 amino acids. V lost 3 bases to trimming and J lost 3 bases, with 7 bases between them. The CDR3, as DNA: TGTGCCAGCAGCGGACCAGGCTACGAGCAGTACTTC. This encodes CASSGPGYEQYF.

The chain is built from TRBV11-2 and TRBJ1-1; D ambiguous. CDR3 size: 12 residues. The germline V and J ends were trimmed by 1 base and 7 bases, with 7 bases remaining between them. Germline-derived CDR1 and CDR2 are SGHAT and FQNNGV. The CDR3 sequence is CASSLGRGEAFF. The CDR3, as DNA: TGTGCCAGCAGCTTAGGCCGGGGTGAAGCTTTCTTT.

This clone has only one observation. The rearrangement joins TRBV28 to TRBJ1-3; TRBD1 aligns across 10 bases. The J segment lost 0 bases and the V segment lost 6 bases, leaving 11 bases of the junction unmatched. CDR1 MDHEN and CDR2 SYDVKM come from the germline V gene. This CDR3 contains 18 residues. CDR3: CASRTYWTGGSSGNTIYF. CDR3 nucleotide sequence: TGTGCCAGCAGGACCTACTGGACAGGGGGTTCCTCTGGAAACACCATATATTTT.

V is TRBV25-1 and J is TRBJ2-7; no clear D. Trimming stripped 3 bases from V and 6 bases from J, with 6 bases between. This CDR3 is built from 11 residues. Germline loops: CDR1 MGHDK, CDR2 SYGVNS. The CDR3 DNA is TGTGCCAGCAGTGATCGGGTCGAGCAGTACTTC. It translates to CASSDRVEQYF.

V gene TRBV9 combines with J gene TRBJ1-5; perhaps TRBD1 as D (5 bases). Germline loops: CDR1 SGDLS, CDR2 YYNGEE. This CDR3 is built from 14 residues. V was pared by 5 bases and J by 6 bases, with 15 bases between. Written as DNA, the CDR3 is TGTGCCAGCAGTGTTGGTGGGCAGGGTCAGCCCCAGCATTTT. It encodes CASSVGGQGQPQHF.

The chain carries TRBV19 and TRBJ2-2, with 7 bases identical to TRBD2. Germline V gives CDR1 LNHDA, CDR2 SQIVND (reference sequence). CDR3 length: 15 amino acids. After removal of 5 bases from V and 1 base from J, the junction contained 4 bases not matched to a gene. In DNA form, the CDR3 reads TGTGCCAGTAGTCTGTCTAGCGGGAACACCGGGGAGCTGTTTTTT. Residues: CASSLSSGNTGELFF.

The CDR3, as DNA: TGTGCCAGCAGCCCGAGGAATCGACAGGGGGCTGGGTTCTACAATGAGCAGTTCTTC. This codes for CASSPRNRQGAGFYNEQFF. The chain links TRBV7-6 to TRBJ2-1; 10 bases align to TRBD1. This CDR3 is built from 19 residues. Losses at the gene ends were 5 bases for V and 3 bases for J; bases not matched to a gene: 16. Germline V gene sequence: CDR1 SGHVS, CDR2 FNYEAQ.

The CDR3 loop reads CASSLLSRDRDTGELFF. The CDR3 DNA reads TGTGCCAGCAGCTTATTAAGTCGGGACAGGGATACCGGGGAGCTGTTTTTT. The genes are TRBV7-6 and TRBJ2-2; 9 bases line up with TRBD1. The CDR3 covers 17 residues. V was pared by 2 bases and J by 5 bases, with 9 bases of the junction left unmatched. The germline V gene has CDR1 SGHVS and CDR2 FNYEAQ.

This sequence joins TRBV30 and TRBJ1-6; D call uncertain. The germline V gene encodes CDR1 GTSNPN and CDR2 SVGIG (reference sequence). Trimming took 2 bases from V and 5 from J, leaving 7 bases between them. This CDR3 is 13 amino acids long. The CDR3 nucleotides are TGTGCCTGGAGTCCCCGGGATAATTCACCCCTCCACTTT. It specifies CAWSPRDNSPLHF.

The V call is TRBV19, the J call TRBJ2-7; 7 bases map to TRBD2. Trimming cost V 5 bases and J 7 bases; bases outside gene matches: 8. The CDR3 totals 13 residues. CDR1 is LNHDA and CDR2 is SQIVND in the germline V gene (reference sequence). The CDR3 is CASSWNEGGEQYF. Here the CDR3 DNA reads TGTGCCAGTAGTTGGAACGAGGGAGGGGAGCAGTACTTC.

The rearrangement uses TRBV7-9 and TRBJ2-3; TRBD2 matches at 7 bases. V lost 6 bases to trimming and J lost 5 bases; unmatched junction nucleotides: 14. There are 16 residues in the CDR3. CDR1 SEHNR and CDR2 FQNEAQ come from the germline V gene (reference sequence). This chain's CDR3 is CASRSSGGSRGDTQYF. The CDR3 DNA follows: TGTGCCAGCAGGTCTTCAGGCGGGAGCCGCGGAGATACGCAGTATTTT.